These 23 T cell receptor beta chains came from one sample sequenced in a study of radiation and T cells in renal cell carcinoma. The time point: blood 4 weeks post-SBRT, at nephrectomy. Treatment given: 15 Gy SBRT to primary tumor, nephrectomy 4 weeks later. The table came from immunoSEQ multiplex PCR; TCRdb's copy has only in-frame clones and leaves some out. The table lists tens of thousands of clones, over 65% of them singletons. The sample consisted of blood, taken from a patient whose treatment included radiotherapy and nephrectomy. The receptors derive from a woman aged 60-75 years with renal cell carcinoma.

The chain couples TRBV30 to TRBJ2-7; D is undetermined. This CDR3 is built from 14 residues. The V end was cut by 1 base, the J end by 1 base, with 11 bases between. The germline gives CDR1 GTSNPN, CDR2 SVGIG (reference sequence). This CDR3 reads CAWSGLTLSYEQYF. The DNA of the CDR3 is TGTGCCTGGAGTGGCCTGACTCTGTCCTACGAGCAGTACTTC.

The rearrangement uses TRBV19 and TRBJ1-5; D uncertain. Germline V gene data show CDR1 as LNHDA and CDR2 as SQIVND (reference sequence). This CDR3 comprises 15 residues. Trimming cost V 5 bases and J 2 bases, with 13 bases left between them. In nucleotides, the CDR3 is TGTGCCAGTAGTGAGGGAGGTGGGCGCAATCAGCCCCAGCATTTT. Encoded protein: CASSEGGGRNQPQHF.

This chain uses TRBV5-1 with TRBJ1-4; 7 bases are shared with TRBD1. This CDR3 comprises 15 residues. Germline lookup yields CDR1 SGHRS and CDR2 YFSETQ. V lost 5 bases, J lost 4 bases, and 8 bases stayed unmatched. The CDR3 sequence: CASRYTGAVNEKLFF. The DNA for the CDR3 is TGCGCCAGCAGGTACACAGGGGCCGTTAATGAAAAACTGTTTTTT.

The J gene is TRBJ2-2, the V gene TRBV19; D remains unclear. The length of the CDR3 is 14 residues. Trimming took off 6 bases at V and 4 bases at J, with 12 bases between the two ends. Germline values: CDR1 LNHDA, CDR2 SQIVND (reference sequence). The CDR3 coding sequence is TGTGCCAGTAGATCGAACTGGGTCACCGGGGAGCTGTTTTTT. Its translation: CASRSNWVTGELFF.

V usage is TRBV30 and J usage is TRBJ1-6; possible D gene TRBD1, 6 bases. CDR1 and CDR2 (germline): GTSNPN, SVGIG (reference sequence). Trimming stripped 2 bases from V and 8 bases from J, with 19 bases between. This CDR3 spans 16 amino acids. The CDR3 DNA sequence: TGTGCCTGGAGTTTGACAGGTCAGCGGCGGGATTCACCCCTCCACTTT. Residues: CAWSLTGQRRDSPLHF.

The chain carries TRBV5-1 and TRBJ2-3, with 8 positions matching TRBD2. The V gene end was trimmed by 4 bases and the J gene end by 6 bases; junction bases not matched to a gene: 13. From germline, CDR1 is SGHRS and CDR2 YFSETQ. The CDR3 covers 16 residues. CDR3 sequence reads: CASSAPRGGRSDTQYF. CDR3 bases: TGCGCCAGCAGCGCCCCCCGGGGGGGGCGGTCGGATACGCAGTATTTT.

The V call is TRBV6-1, the J call TRBJ1-5; D is possibly TRBD1 (5 bases). CDR3 length: 13 amino acids. Trimming took off 2 bases at V and 7 bases at J, with 9 bases between the two ends. Per germline, CDR1 MNHNS and CDR2 SASEGT. CDR3 amino acids: CASSEQGRQPQHF. CDR3 sequence (DNA): TGTGCCAGCAGTGAACAGGGTCGGCAGCCCCAGCATTTT.

This clone was seen just once. The CDR3 sequence is CASSPRQGGLYNEQFF. The CDR3 DNA follows: TGTGCCAGCAGCCCCCGGCAGGGGGGCCTTTACAATGAGCAGTTCTTC. V and J are TRBV7-8 and TRBJ2-1, with D maybe TRBD1 (7 bases). Trimming pared 5 bases from V and 4 bases from J, leaving 18 bases between. Germline V gene sequence: CDR1 SGHVS, CDR2 FQNEAQ. The CDR3 has 16 residues.

This clone has only a few counts. The chain couples TRBV27 to TRBJ2-3; D is uncertain. CDR3 length: 14 amino acids. Deletions cut 1 base from V and 3 bases from J, with 8 bases between. The germline V gene has CDR1 MNHEY and CDR2 SMNVEV (reference sequence). The CDR3 DNA reads TGTGCCAGCAGTTTATGGCGGACGACAGATACGCAGTATTTT. Protein product: CASSLWRTTDTQYF.

The rearrangement links TRBV7-9 to TRBJ2-7; TRBD1 is a possible D gene (5 bases). CDR3 length: 13 residues. V lost 6 bases to trimming and J lost 3 bases, with 12 bases between them. Per the germline V gene, CDR1 is SEHNR and CDR2 is FQNEAQ (reference sequence). The CDR3 nucleotides read TGTGCCAGCAGGCCCGCTGACAGCTACGAGCAGTACTTC. Translated: CASRPADSYEQYF.

This clone came up a few times. The CDR3: CASSLIGRSGANVLTF. CDR3 DNA: TGTGCCAGCAGTTTAATCGGGCGCTCTGGGGCCAACGTCCTGACTTTC. The chain carries TRBV28 and TRBJ2-6; D remains unclear. The length of the CDR3 is 16 residues. Per the germline V gene, CDR1 is MDHEN and CDR2 is SYDVKM. Between the trimmed V and J ends, which lost 2 bases and 0 bases, there was a span of 8 bases.

The rearrangement uses TRBV4-2 and TRBJ2-3, with 14 bases that match TRBD2. The germline V gene encodes CDR1 LGHNA and CDR2 YNFKEQ. The CDR3 contains 20 residues. The J segment lost 6 bases and the V segment lost 5 bases, leaving 19 bases of the junction unmatched. CDR3 sequence: CASSGAGTSGSLNEGDTQYF. The CDR3 DNA reads TGTGCCAGCAGCGGGGCGGGGACTAGCGGGAGTTTAAACGAAGGGGATACGCAGTATTTT.

This clone has just one count. This rearrangement joins TRBV28 to TRBJ2-7; TRBD2 matches 7 bases. The V gene end was trimmed by 5 bases and the J gene end by 0 bases; junction bases not matched to a gene: 4. The germline V gene encodes CDR1 MDHEN and CDR2 SYDVKM. The CDR3 has 14 residues. For the CDR3, the DNA is TGTGCCAGCAGTACTAGCGCCCCCTCCTACGAGCAGTACTTC. Amino acids: CASSTSAPSYEQYF.

J is TRBJ2-3 and V is TRBV4-3; D gene ambiguous. Germline V gene sequence: CDR1 LGHNA, CDR2 YSLEER. The CDR3 sequence is 13 residues long. Trimming shortened V by 5 bases and J by 6 bases, and 12 bases separated the two germline ends. The CDR3 loop is CASSSGSIDTQYF. CDR3 sequence (DNA): TGCGCCAGCAGCTCGGGTAGCATCGATACGCAGTATTTT.

The rearrangement links TRBV4-1 to TRBJ1-2, with 8 bases matching TRBD1. CDR3 length equals 14 residues. Germline V gene data show CDR1 as MGHRA and CDR2 as YSYEKL. The V and J ends lost 0 bases and 4 bases, in that order; junction bases with no gene match: 1. The CDR3 reads CASSQDDRGYGYTF. The CDR3 DNA follows: TGCGCCAGCAGCCAAGACGACAGGGGCTATGGCTACACCTTC.

This clone has a handful of counts. The V and J genes are TRBV6-6 and TRBJ2-2; TRBD2 might be the D (5 bases). CDR1 MNHNY and CDR2 SVGAGI come from the germline V gene (reference sequence). This CDR3 spans 12 amino acids. Trimming took 5 bases from V and 6 from J, leaving 7 bases between them. CDR3: CASSPGSGELFF. The DNA for the CDR3 is TGTGCCAGCAGTCCGGGGTCCGGGGAGCTGTTTTTT.

This clone was seen more than once but under ten times. This chain joins TRBV9 and TRBJ2-1; maybe TRBD2 (6 bases). The V gene lost 4 bases and the J gene lost 5 bases, with 16 bases spanning the gap. This CDR3 region has 15 residues. Germline values: CDR1 SGDLS, CDR2 YYNGEE. The CDR3 here is CASSYLIGGDNEQFF. CDR3 sequence (DNA): TGTGCCAGCAGCTATCTTATCGGGGGTGACAATGAGCAGTTCTTC.

The chain is built from TRBV6-1 and TRBJ1-1, with D unresolved. Germline V gene sequence: CDR1 MNHNS, CDR2 SASEGT. This CDR3 contains 14 residues. Trimming took 6 bases from V and 4 from J, leaving 15 bases between them. Here the CDR3 DNA reads TGTGCCAGCAGGGAGCCCGAGGGATTCACTGAAGCTTTCTTT. Translating gives CASREPEGFTEAFF.

The chain joins TRBV7-2 to TRBJ2-3; the D call may be TRBD1 or TRBD2 (5 bases each). Germline lookup yields CDR1 SGHTA and CDR2 FQGNSA. Trimming removed 1 base at V and 6 bases at J, with 11 bases between. The CDR3 runs 14 residues. The CDR3 DNA reads TGTGCCAGCAGCTTAGTGTCCAGGGAGGATACGCAGTATTTT. It yields the protein CASSLVSREDTQYF.

The chain links TRBV5-1 to TRBJ2-1; 14 bases align to TRBD2. Germline trimming cut 2 bases from V and 3 bases from J; bases unmatched to any gene: 4. The CDR3 totals 17 residues. The germline V gene has CDR1 SGHRS and CDR2 YFSETQ. Here the CDR3 reads CASSLGTSGGFYNEQFF. CDR3 DNA sequence: TGCGCCAGCAGCTTAGGGACTAGCGGGGGCTTCTACAATGAGCAGTTCTTC.

The chain links TRBV7-3 to TRBJ2-6, with TRBD1 matching 7 bases. V was pared by 5 bases and J by 0 bases, with 7 bases of the junction left unmatched. This CDR3 spans 17 amino acids. Germline V gives CDR1 SGHTA, CDR2 FQGTGA. The CDR3 nucleotides are TGTGCCAGCAGCCCGGACAGGAGCATCTCTGGGGCCAACGTCCTGACTTTC. Its translation: CASSPDRSISGANVLTF.

The rearrangement links TRBV30 to TRBJ2-1; D is undetermined. CDR3 length: 12 residues. Germline assignment: CDR1 GTSNPN and CDR2 SVGIG (reference sequence). Trimming removed 0 bases at V and 9 bases at J, with 9 bases between. The DNA of the CDR3 is TGTGCCTGGAGTGTACTCTCCAGTGAGCAGTTCTTC. This gives the protein CAWSVLSSEQFF. The entire variable domain, with the rest obtained from reference TRBV30 and TRBJ2-1, is as follows: SQTIHQWPATLVQPVGSPLSLECTVEGTSNPNLYWYRQAAGRGLQLLFYSVGIGQISSEVPQNLSASRPQDRQFILSSKKLLLSDSGFYLCAWSVLSSEQFFGPGTRLTVL.

This chain links TRBV4-1 with TRBJ1-5; TRBD1 aligns across 8 bases. Looked up from germline, CDR1 is MGHRA and CDR2 is YSYEKL. The V segment lost 5 bases and the J segment 2 bases; nucleotides outside the gene matches: 5. There are 15 residues in the CDR3. CDR3 sequence (DNA): TGCGCCAGCAGCTTCGGACAGGGAGGCAATCAGCCCCAGCATTTT. This codes for CASSFGQGGNQPQHF.